The sequence of this T cell receptor (beta chain) was determined in a study of beta chain features in type 1 diabetes. The CDR3 runs to 13 residues. CDR1 SQVTM and CDR2 ANQGSEA come from the germline V gene. V was pared by 4 bases and J by 8 bases, with 17 bases between. A word on this clone: What it binds is not known.

Whole-study findings and limits: The study left unresolved whether HLA type influences TCRB rearrangement. In patients and controls equally, PCR might favor templates that are shorter. Moderate but significant shortening of TCRB CDR3s was recorded in all four CD4+ subsets from Type 1 diabetes patients.

Expressed TCRB transcripts got sequenced, as all isolated RNA was reverse transcribed. Using immunoSEQ multiplex PCR, the repertoire was profiled, and TCRdb retains in-frame clones only, with some absent. The sample carries a few hundred thousand clones, around 12% recorded once. The receptor was isolated from a man aged 18 to 29 in good health. Sample: naive CD4+ T cells from blood. V and J are TRBV29-1 and TRBJ1-2; D remains unclear. CDR3 sequence reads: CSVAGEFVRGYTF. The CDR3 DNA is TGCAGCGTTGCCGGGGAGTTTGTCCGGGGCTACACCTTC.